Shown below are 32 T cell receptor beta chains from a single sample sequenced in a study of CD8 T cells in Susac syndrome (dated by TCRdb to between 2018 and 2021). Libraries were made using the immunoSEQ multiplex PCR assay. RNA was extracted with the RNeasy kit and roughly 0.5 to 1 ug was reverse transcribed using random hexamers. TCRdb cleaned the public reads at Q25 with fastp, built clones with MiXCR and kept in-frame beta chains. Rows with a matching CDR3 protein are joined into one entry that keeps the most common DNA and genes. For this sample the table gives 100,000 to 150,000 distinct CDR3 sequences, of which more than 90% were detected only once. The biggest ten clones account for around 0.2% of the sample. Sequences were obtained from CD8+ T cells from PBMCs. These receptors came from a human donor with Susac syndrome.

This rearrangement joins TRBV14 to TRBJ2-1; TRBD2 matches 14 bases. V shed 2 bases, J shed 3 bases, and the junction held 3 bases outside the gene matches. There are 17 residues in the CDR3. Germline CDR1 reads SGHDN; CDR2 reads FVKESK. CDR3 protein: CASSQWGLAGDYNEQFF. The DNA for the CDR3 is TGTGCCAGCAGCCAATGGGGACTAGCGGGAGACTACAATGAGCAGTTCTTC. Full variable domain (outside the CDR3, taken from reference TRBV14 and TRBJ2-1): EAGVTQFPSHSVIEKGQTVTLRCDPISGHDNLYWYRRVMGKEIKFLLHFVKESKQDESGMPNNRFLAERTGGTYSTLKVQPAELEDSGVYFCASSQWGLAGDYNEQFFGPGTRLTVL.

V gene TRBV30 combines with J gene TRBJ1-5; 7 bases are shared with TRBD1. V was pared by 0 bases and J by 7 bases, with 6 bases of the junction left unmatched. Germline loops: CDR1 GTSNPN, CDR2 SVGIG (reference sequence). The CDR3 is 14 residues long. CDR3 sequence: CAWSVRTGRQPQHF. In DNA, the CDR3 is TGTGCCTGGAGTGTAAGGACAGGCCGCCAGCCCCAGCATTTT.

The rearrangement joins TRBV9 to TRBJ2-1; 10 nucleotides line up with TRBD1. The CDR3 runs 16 residues. The V gene's germline CDR1 is SGDLS and CDR2 YYNGEE. Losses at the gene ends were 4 bases for V and 3 bases for J; bases not matched to a gene: 7. Here the CDR3 reads CASSQTTGGYYNEQFF. The CDR3 coding sequence is TGTGCCAGCAGCCAAACGACAGGGGGCTACTACAATGAGCAGTTCTTC.

V gene TRBV9 combines with J gene TRBJ1-1; D is ambiguous. CDR1 is SGDLS and CDR2 is YYNGEE in the germline V gene. The V and J ends lost 0 bases and 0 bases respectively, with 6 bases between them. This CDR3 has 14 residues. In nucleotides, the CDR3 is TGTGCCAGCAGCGTAGATGAGTTGAACACTGAAGCTTTCTTT. Protein sequence: CASSVDELNTEAFF.

This clonotype was picked up one time. This rearrangement joins TRBV5-6 to TRBJ1-5; D is uncertain. The CDR3 has 13 amino acids. Germline CDR1 SGHDT, CDR2 YYEEEE. Between the trimmed V and J ends, which lost 0 bases and 13 bases, there was a span of 14 bases. As DNA, the CDR3 is TGTGCCAGCAGCTTGGGGGCCGGCAGTCAGCAGCATTTT. Amino acids: CASSLGAGSQQHF.

The chain couples TRBV4-1 to TRBJ2-7; D possibly corresponds to TRBD2 (6 bases). This CDR3 region has 16 residues. Germline V gene data show CDR1 as MGHRA and CDR2 as YSYEKL. Trimming cost V 0 bases and J 2 bases, with 14 bases left between them. The CDR3 DNA is TGCGCCAGCAGCCAAGATCCGGGAGATGGGGCCTACGAGCAGTACTTC. This encodes CASSQDPGDGAYEQYF.

In its sample, this clonotype was seen once. CDR3 nucleotide sequence: TGCGCCAGCAGCCAAGATTCGACAGGGACCACCTACGAGCAGTACTTC. This encodes CASSQDSTGTTYEQYF. This sequence joins TRBV4-3 and TRBJ2-7, with 7 bases matching TRBD1. The germline gives CDR1 LGHNA, CDR2 YSLEER. Unmatched junction bases numbered 7, after V lost 0 bases and J lost 2 bases. CDR3 size: 16 residues.

This chain links TRBV10-2 with TRBJ2-3, with 14 bases fitting TRBD2. This CDR3 has 15 residues. V was clipped by 8 bases and J by 4 bases; unmatched bases: 5. Germline CDR1 WSHSY, CDR2 SAAADI. CDR3 DNA: TGCGCCAGCCGAGGACTAGCGGGGGGTTCAGATACGCAGTATTTT. Its translation: CASRGLAGGSDTQYF.

The chain joins TRBV19 to TRBJ2-1; the match to TRBD2 covers 7 bases. Trimming cost V 1 base and J 5 bases; bases outside gene matches: 11. The germline V gene encodes CDR1 LNHDA and CDR2 SQIVND (reference sequence). CDR3 length equals 17 residues. DNA for the CDR3: TGTGCCAGTAGTATAGTGGCGGGGGAGGGAGTACACAATGAGCAGTTCTTC. Its protein product is CASSIVAGEGVHNEQFF.

The chain is built from TRBV2 and TRBJ2-1; TRBD1 or TRBD2 may be the D gene (5 bases each). The ends were cut back, 10 bases at V and 5 bases at J, with 21 bases in the middle. This CDR3 comprises 15 residues. Germline assignment: CDR1 SNHLY and CDR2 FYNNEI. CDR3 DNA sequence: TGTGCCACCGTAGCCGGGACGGACAAAAACAATGAGCAGTTCTTC. It yields the protein CATVAGTDKNNEQFF.

In regard to this clonotype: The junction does not match germline at one end; this may be a read error. The chain recombines TRBV18 with TRBJ2-7; TRBD1 matches 8 bases. This CDR3 has 14 residues. Germline values: CDR1 KGHSH, CDR2 LQKENI. CDR3 amino acids: CASSPPGGPYEQYF. CDR3 DNA sequence: TGTGCCAGCTCCCCACCAGGGGGCCCGTACGAGCAGTACTTC. The complete variable domain, with remaining parts taken from reference TRBV18 and TRBJ2-7, reads NAGVMQNPRHLVRRRGQEARLRCSPMKGHSHVYWYRQLPEEGLKFMVYLQKENIIDESGMPKERFSAEFPKEGPSILRIQQVVRGDSAAYFCASSPPGGPYEQYFGPGTRLTVT.

V and J are TRBV4-2 and TRBJ2-4, with 7 nucleotides matching TRBD2. This CDR3 is 17 amino acids long. CDR1 is LGHNA, CDR2 YNFKEQ, per germline. J lost 2 bases, V lost 4 bases, and 11 bases had no gene match. The CDR3 DNA reads as TGTGCCAGCAGCCCGATAAGGGGCGGGAGTCCCAAAAACATTCAGTACTTC. Translation gives CASSPIRGGSPKNIQYF.

The chain is built from TRBV6-5 and TRBJ1-1, with a possible D match to TRBD1 (5 bases). Germline CDR1 and CDR2: MNHEY and SVGAGI. This CDR3 has 11 residues. V was shortened by 0 bases and J by 11 bases, with 7 bases between the two germline ends. The CDR3 loop reads CASSYSGEAFF. In DNA form, the CDR3 reads TGTGCCAGCAGTTACTCAGGGGAGGCTTTCTTT.

V is TRBV20-1 and J is TRBJ2-1; 7 nucleotides agree with TRBD2. V trimming: 1 base; J trimming: 3 bases; junction bases outside the gene matches: 15. CDR3 size: 18 residues. Germline V CDR1 and CDR2: DFQATT, SNEGSKA (reference sequence). As DNA, the CDR3 is TGCAGTGCTAGAGTGGGTTTGGGGCGGGACTATAACTACAATGAGCAGTTCTTC. Protein product: CSARVGLGRDYNYNEQFF.

This clonotype was detected only a few times. J is TRBJ2-5 and V is TRBV6-2 or TRBV6-3; D might be TRBD1 (6 bases). CDR1 is MNHEY and CDR2 is SVGEGT in the germline V gene. Trimming shortened V by 2 bases and J by 5 bases, and 9 bases separated the two germline ends. The CDR3 totals 13 residues. The CDR3: CASSYGGGETQYF. The CDR3 nucleotides read TGTGCCAGCAGTTACGGGGGCGGGGAGACCCAGTACTTC.

The CDR3 DNA reads as TGCGCCAGCAGCCAAGATTTTTCCCCGAACACTGAAGCTTTCTTT. Its protein product is CASSQDFSPNTEAFF. The chain recombines TRBV4-3 with TRBJ1-1; D not certain. Deletions cut 0 bases from V and 1 base from J, with 9 bases between. Germline loops: CDR1 LGHNA, CDR2 YSLEER. CDR3 size: 15 residues.

The CDR3 here is CASSLAGLVAGELFF. As DNA, the CDR3 is TGTGCCAGCAGCTTAGCGGGACTAGTAGCCGGGGAGCTGTTTTTT. The V call is TRBV11-2, the J call TRBJ2-2; 8 bases agree with TRBD2. The V segment lost 1 base and the J segment 6 bases; nucleotides outside the gene matches: 4. The CDR3 totals 15 residues. Per germline, CDR1 SGHAT and CDR2 FQNNGV.

The gene calls are TRBV7-2 and TRBJ2-7, with a possible D match to TRBD1 (5 bases). This CDR3 has 13 amino acids. CDR1 and CDR2 from the germline V gene are SGHTA and FQGNSA. V gave up 10 bases and J gave up 4 bases, with 17 bases separating them. The CDR3 here is CATGPQGDYEQYF. Here the CDR3 DNA reads TGTGCCACCGGACCACAAGGGGATTACGAGCAGTACTTC. Variable domain in full (rest from reference TRBV7-2 and TRBJ2-7): GAGVSQSPSNKVTEKGKDVELRCDPISGHTALYWYRQSLGQGLEFLIYFQGNSAPDKSGLPSDRFSAERTGGSVSTLTIQRTQQEDSAVYLCATGPQGDYEQYFGPGTRLTVT.

The chain recombines TRBV5-1 with TRBJ1-2, with D hard to call. This CDR3 contains 13 residues. The V end lost 4 bases, the J end lost 3 bases, and 10 bases lay between the germline ends. Germline assignment: CDR1 SGHRS and CDR2 YFSETQ. CDR3 sequence: CASSPTDDYGYTF. The CDR3 bases are TGCGCCAGCAGCCCCACAGATGACTATGGCTACACCTTC.

The chain links TRBV27 to TRBJ2-7, with 10 bases that match TRBD2. Per germline, CDR1 MNHEY and CDR2 SMNVEV (reference sequence). J was trimmed by 4 bases and V by 5 bases; bases with no gene match: 8. The CDR3 totals 15 residues. Written as DNA, the CDR3 is TGTGCCAGCAGTCCTAGCGGGAGAGTCGGGTACGAGCAGTACTTC. This translates into CASSPSGRVGYEQYF.

The rearrangement links TRBV24-1 to TRBJ2-1; 9 positions agree with TRBD2. CDR1 and CDR2 from the germline V gene are KGHDR and SFDVKD. The CDR3 runs to 17 residues. With V trimmed by 2 bases and J by 4 bases, 8 bases remained unmatched. CDR3 amino acids: CATSDSETSGGYNEQFF. The DNA of the CDR3 is TGTGCCACCAGTGATTCTGAGACTAGCGGAGGGTACAATGAGCAGTTCTTC.

The chain has TRBV20-1 and TRBJ2-1; 7 bases align to TRBD1. This CDR3 is built from 14 residues. V trimming: 5 bases; J trimming: 8 bases; junction bases outside the gene matches: 12. In germline, CDR1 is DFQATT, CDR2 SNEGSKA (reference sequence). The CDR3 nucleotides are TGCAGTGCTGAAAACCGGGACAGCATCGATGAGCAGTTCTTC. It translates to CSAENRDSIDEQFF.

The chain employs TRBV7-9 and TRBJ2-7; no firm D call. V lost 4 bases, J lost 3 bases, and 10 bases lay in between. The CDR3 contains 13 residues. Germline CDR1 is SEHNR and CDR2 is FQNEAQ (reference sequence). The CDR3 DNA sequence: TGTGCCAGCAGCTCAGGAGTTTTCTACGAGCAGTACTTC. It is translated as CASSSGVFYEQYF.

V is TRBV20-1 and J is TRBJ2-5, with TRBD2 identical over 8 bases. The length of the CDR3 is 15 residues. The germline V gene has CDR1 DFQATT and CDR2 SNEGSKA (reference sequence). V lost 4 bases, J lost 2 bases, and 9 bases stayed unmatched. CDR3 in amino acids: CSAMSGRRAQETQYF. The CDR3 nucleotides read TGCAGTGCTATGAGCGGGAGACGGGCTCAAGAGACCCAGTACTTC.

CDR3 DNA: TGTGCCACCGAGGGGCATTACGAGCAGTACTTC. It encodes CATEGHYEQYF. V usage is TRBV10-3 and J usage is TRBJ2-7; the D call may be TRBD1 or TRBD2 (5 bases each). Germline V lookup: CDR1 ENHRY, CDR2 SYGVKD. CDR3 length: 11 residues. Between the trimmed V and J ends, which lost 10 bases and 4 bases, there was a span of 11 bases.

J is TRBJ2-1 and V is TRBV6-4; 10 nucleotides line up with TRBD2. The germline V gene has CDR1 MRHNA and CDR2 SNTAGT. The CDR3 has 15 amino acids. J gave up 6 bases and V 6 bases, and 8 bases lay outside the gene matches. The CDR3 DNA follows: TGTGCCAGCAGCCCCCTAGCGGGAGCCTCCAATGAGCAGTTCTTC. Residues: CASSPLAGASNEQFF.

V gene TRBV3-1 combines with J gene TRBJ1-2, with 9 positions matching TRBD1. There are 16 residues in the CDR3. Unmatched junction bases numbered 10, after V lost 4 bases and J lost 4 bases. From germline, CDR1 is LGHDT and CDR2 YNNKEL (reference sequence). CDR3 coding DNA: TGTGCCAGCAGCCCATTACAGGGGGCTGGATCCTATGGCTACACCTTC. Translated: CASSPLQGAGSYGYTF.

The chain joins TRBV4-1 to TRBJ2-5, with 7 nucleotides matching TRBD1. V lost 5 bases to trimming and J lost 0 bases; unmatched junction nucleotides: 21. Germline CDR1 and CDR2: MGHRA and YSYEKL. There are 20 residues in the CDR3. The CDR3 spells CASSSREGQQTDPNQETQYF. CDR3 bases: TGCGCCAGCAGCTCACGAGAGGGACAGCAAACCGACCCCAACCAAGAGACCCAGTACTTC.

The V call is TRBV30, the J call TRBJ2-6, with D possibly being TRBD1 (5 bases). Trimming cost V 2 bases and J 0 bases, with 5 bases left between them. The CDR3 runs 14 residues. Germline CDR1 and CDR2: GTSNPN and SVGIG (reference sequence). The CDR3 DNA follows: TGTGCCTGGAGTAGGGGCTCTGGGGCCAACGTCCTGACTTTC. It translates to CAWSRGSGANVLTF.

This clonotype appeared once. V usage is TRBV20-1 and J usage is TRBJ2-7; maybe TRBD2 (6 bases). CDR1 and CDR2 (germline): DFQATT, SNEGSKA (reference sequence). The CDR3 has 14 residues. The ends were cut back, 5 bases at V and 3 bases at J, with 17 bases in the middle. The CDR3 protein is CSARLGRDFYEQYF. The CDR3, as DNA: TGCAGTGCTCGTCTGGGGCGGGACTTCTACGAGCAGTACTTC.

J is TRBJ1-1 and V is TRBV7-9, with D tentatively TRBD1 (5 bases). Germline V gene data show CDR1 as SEHNR and CDR2 as FQNEAQ (reference sequence). The V and J ends lost 5 bases and 7 bases respectively, with 8 bases between them. This CDR3 has 11 amino acids. CDR3 sequence reads: CASSGGGEAFF. CDR3 coding DNA: TGTGCCAGCAGCGGGGGGGGTGAAGCTTTCTTT. Drawing the rest from reference TRBV7-9 and TRBJ1-1, the complete variable domain is DTGVSQNPRHKITKRGQNVTFRCDPISEHNRLYWYRQTLGQGPEFLTYFQNEAQLEKSRLLSDRFSAERPKGSFSTLEIQRTEQGDSAMYLCASSGGGEAFFGQGTRLTVV.

The genes are TRBV6-6 and TRBJ2-5, with 9 positions matching TRBD1. V trimming: 5 bases; J trimming: 4 bases; junction bases outside the gene matches: 8. Germline values: CDR1 MNHNY, CDR2 SVGAGI (reference sequence). The CDR3 covers 15 residues. The CDR3 loop reads CASSPPGQGLETQYF. The CDR3 DNA follows: TGTGCCAGCAGTCCACCGGGACAGGGCTTAGAGACCCAGTACTTC.